The subject of this entry is one TCR beta chain. No antigen is known for it. These data belong to a study of Ad26.COV2.S vaccination and SARS-CoV-2 variants. Study details: Vaccine-arm donor from the placebo-controlled COV1001 Ad26.COV2.S trial. Findings of the study overall: Measurement of non-spike TCR breadth gave similar results in vaccine and placebo recipients. The analyses of TCR breadth and depth may have understated the size of total T cell responses.

Treatment denoted: some 20 received Ad26.COV2.S at low or high dose, single or two shots; a few received placebo; per-sample allocation not given. Sampling was performed 63 days after the first vaccine or placebo injection. The shot given was an Ad26 vector that makes Wuhan-strain SARS-CoV-2 spike. The protocol was immunoSEQ multiplex PCR, while the TCRdb copy is restricted to in-frame clones and leaves out a portion. The sample shows fewer than 900,000 clones, roughly 90% of them seen only once. The germline V and J ends were trimmed by 2 bases and 6 bases, with 12 bases remaining between them. The CDR3 has 13 amino acids. Germline lookup yields CDR1 GTSNPN and CDR2 SVGIG (reference sequence).

J is TRBJ2-3 and V is TRBV30; the D is unclear. The TCR was taken from a person aged 18 to 59 who received the Ad26.COV2.S COVID-19 vaccine or a placebo. Here the sequenced sample was peripheral blood, taken in a trial of Ad26.COV2.S vaccine versus placebo. This CDR3 is CAWSPRAFDTQYF. In nucleotides, the CDR3 is TGTGCCTGGAGTCCCCGGGCGTTTGATACGCAGTATTTT.